What follows is one T cell receptor (beta chain) and its context. Its cognate antigen is unknown. The assay was immunoSEQ multiplex PCR, and TCRdb's table has in-frame clones only and misses some. The repertoire holds 100,000 to 150,000 clones, with more than 70% as singletons. Germline CDR1 reads LNHNV; CDR2 reads YYDKDF (reference sequence). Trimming took 8 bases from V and 4 from J, leaving 18 bases between them. The CDR3 runs 15 residues. This sample stems from a study of cytomegalovirus exposure and HLA in healthy donors. Overall study findings and caveats: In the roughly 130 validation repertoires, a later analysis found that first-cohort TCR clusters tended to co-occur. There were some public TCRs occurring in many donors, but most TCR sequences were rare. Through in vitro validation, three CMV-associated chains were shown to be specific for CMV antigens. High sensitivity and specificity were reportedly achieved when the classifier diagnosed cytomegalovirus status.

Sequencing used PBMCs. The receptor was derived from a man aged 25 to 40 in good health and CMV-seronegative. The V gene is TRBV15, the J gene TRBJ2-1; TRBD2 might be the D (5 bases). In DNA, the CDR3 is TGTGCCACCGAAATAAGCGGACGAGGATACAATGAGCAGTTCTTC. The encoded protein is CATEISGRGYNEQFF.